These T cell receptor beta chains were read from a single sample in a study of blood T cell repertoires in COVID-19. Here immunoSEQ multiplex PCR was the method, and the copy in TCRdb shows in-frame clones only, minus some. The data hold 450,000 to 500,000 clones, with roughly nine tenths observed a single time. Sequencing was carried out using PBMCs or T cells enriched from blood (not recorded which). These receptors came from a woman aged 18-29 years who had recovered from COVID-19. Each CDR3 is given with its conserved first and last residue. The D gene is left open where the match is weak. The size field is filled for only some rows; it gives once, few, many or a size class.

v_call: TRBV7-2
j_call: TRBJ2-7
cdr3_length: 15
d_call: TRBD2
clone_size: -
cdr3_aa: CASSLRRGATYEQYF
cdr3_nt: TGTGCCAGCAGCTTACGGCGGGGGGCCACCTACGAGCAGTACTTC

v_call: TRBV2
j_call: TRBJ2-2
cdr3_length: 15
d_call: TRBD1
clone_size: once
cdr3_aa: CASSLDRGIAGELFF
cdr3_nt: TGTGCCAGCAGTTTGGACAGGGGGATCGCCGGGGAGCTGTTTTTT

v_call: TRBV14
j_call: TRBJ1-5
cdr3_length: 15
d_call: -
clone_size: once
cdr3_aa: CASSPWGRHYQPQHF
cdr3_nt: TGTGCCAGCAGCCCGTGGGGCAGACATTATCAGCCCCAGCATTTT

v_call: TRBV28
j_call: TRBJ1-2
cdr3_length: 16
d_call: TRBD1
clone_size: -
cdr3_aa: CASSEPGQGFGDGYTF
cdr3_nt: TGTGCCAGCAGTGAGCCGGGACAGGGATTCGGCGATGGCTACACCTTC

v_call: TRBV11-2
j_call: TRBJ1-1
cdr3_length: 16
d_call: -
clone_size: -
cdr3_aa: CASSPLRWATNTEAFF
cdr3_nt: TGTGCCAGCAGCCCCCTTCGGTGGGCCACGAACACTGAAGCTTTCTTT

v_call: TRBV4-1
j_call: TRBJ1-3
cdr3_length: 15
d_call: TRBD1
clone_size: -
cdr3_aa: CASSLQWGQGNTIYF
cdr3_nt: TGCGCCAGCAGCCTCCAGTGGGGACAGGGAAACACCATATATTTT

v_call: TRBV5-1
j_call: TRBJ2-7
cdr3_length: 15
d_call: TRBD1
clone_size: -
cdr3_aa: CASSLRDRGPYEQYF
cdr3_nt: TGCGCCAGCAGCCTCCGGGACAGGGGTCCCTACGAGCAGTACTTC

v_call: TRBV29-1
j_call: TRBJ1-3
cdr3_length: 12
d_call: -
clone_size: -
cdr3_aa: CSVEGAGNTIYF
cdr3_nt: TGCAGCGTTGAAGGCGCTGGAAACACCATATATTTT

v_call: TRBV5-5
j_call: TRBJ1-4
cdr3_length: 17
d_call: TRBD1
clone_size: once
cdr3_aa: CASSFSQGAKQNEKLFF
cdr3_nt: TGTGCCAGCAGCTTTAGTCAGGGGGCGAAACAAAATGAAAAACTGTTTTTT

v_call: TRBV7-6
j_call: TRBJ2-7
cdr3_length: 15
d_call: TRBD2
clone_size: -
cdr3_aa: CASSPTWGGSYEQYF
cdr3_nt: TGTGCCAGCAGCCCTACTTGGGGGGGAAGCTACGAGCAGTACTTC

v_call: TRBV7-2
j_call: TRBJ2-4
cdr3_length: 13
d_call: -
clone_size: -
cdr3_aa: CASSLMFGNIQYF
cdr3_nt: TGTGCCAGCAGCTTAATGTTCGGAAACATTCAGTACTTC

v_call: TRBV20-1
j_call: TRBJ1-2
cdr3_length: 11
d_call: -
clone_size: -
cdr3_aa: CSAGANYGYTF
cdr3_nt: TGCAGTGCGGGAGCTAACTATGGCTACACCTTC

v_call: TRBV7-9
j_call: TRBJ1-1
cdr3_length: 14
d_call: -
clone_size: -
cdr3_aa: CASLQAGGITEAFF
cdr3_nt: TGTGCCAGCCTCCAGGCGGGGGGGATTACTGAAGCTTTCTTT

v_call: TRBV29-1
j_call: TRBJ2-3
cdr3_length: 14
d_call: TRBD2
clone_size: -
cdr3_aa: CSVVPGGGTDTQYF
cdr3_nt: TGCAGCGTTGTTCCGGGCGGGGGAACAGATACGCAGTATTTT

v_call: TRBV15
j_call: TRBJ2-2
cdr3_length: 16
d_call: TRBD1
clone_size: -
cdr3_aa: CATSTRGQDNTGELFF
cdr3_nt: TGTGCCACCAGCACAAGAGGACAGGACAACACCGGGGAGCTGTTTTTT

v_call: TRBV30
j_call: TRBJ2-3
cdr3_length: 13
d_call: TRBD2
clone_size: many
cdr3_aa: CALRAGGPDTQYF
cdr3_nt: TGTGCCCTGAGAGCGGGGGGGCCGGATACGCAGTATTTT

v_call: TRBV3-1/TRBV3-2
j_call: TRBJ2-2
cdr3_length: 13
d_call: -
clone_size: -
cdr3_aa: CASSHNRRGELFF
cdr3_nt: TGTGCCAGCAGCCACAATAGGAGGGGGGAGCTGTTTTTT

v_call: TRBV28
j_call: TRBJ1-1
cdr3_length: 12
d_call: -
clone_size: -
cdr3_aa: CASMFQNTEAFF
cdr3_nt: TGTGCCAGCATGTTTCAGAACACTGAAGCTTTCTTT

v_call: TRBV6-4
j_call: TRBJ2-2
cdr3_length: 15
d_call: -
clone_size: -
cdr3_aa: CASSASGANTGELFF
cdr3_nt: TGTGCCAGCAGTGCCAGCGGTGCGAACACCGGGGAGCTGTTTTTT

v_call: TRBV15
j_call: TRBJ1-1
cdr3_length: 14
d_call: TRBD1
clone_size: -
cdr3_aa: CATSILGQMNEAFF
cdr3_nt: TGTGCCACCAGCATCCTGGGACAGATGAATGAAGCTTTCTTT

v_call: TRBV7-3
j_call: TRBJ2-7
cdr3_length: 12
d_call: TRBD2
clone_size: -
cdr3_aa: CASSSGTNEQYF
cdr3_nt: TGTGCCAGCAGCTCCGGGACTAACGAGCAGTACTTC

v_call: TRBV29-1
j_call: TRBJ1-2
cdr3_length: 11
d_call: -
clone_size: -
cdr3_aa: CSVGSVDGYTF
cdr3_nt: TGCAGCGTTGGGTCGGTCGATGGCTACACCTTC

v_call: TRBV27
j_call: TRBJ1-1
cdr3_length: 14
d_call: -
clone_size: -
cdr3_aa: CASSSPDTNTEAFF
cdr3_nt: TGTGCCAGCAGTTCCCCGGACACCAACACTGAAGCTTTCTTT

v_call: TRBV5-1
j_call: TRBJ2-1
cdr3_length: 17
d_call: TRBD2
clone_size: -
cdr3_aa: CASSLGPVSGGRNEQFF
cdr3_nt: TGCGCCAGCAGCTTGGGCCCAGTAAGCGGGGGTCGGAATGAGCAGTTCTTC

v_call: TRBV19
j_call: TRBJ1-2
cdr3_length: 15
d_call: TRBD1
clone_size: -
cdr3_aa: CASSIGRQGDLRKTF
cdr3_nt: TGTGCCAGTAGTATAGGACGGCAGGGGGACCTTCGGAAGACCTTC

v_call: TRBV29-1
j_call: TRBJ1-1
cdr3_length: 11
d_call: -
clone_size: -
cdr3_aa: CSVEGATEAFF
cdr3_nt: TGCAGCGTCGAAGGGGCCACTGAAGCTTTCTTT

v_call: TRBV7-9
j_call: TRBJ2-7
cdr3_length: 13
d_call: -
clone_size: once
cdr3_aa: CASSLVGSGEQYF
cdr3_nt: TGTGCCAGCAGCTTAGTTGGGTCGGGAGAGCAGTACTTC

v_call: TRBV6-5
j_call: TRBJ1-1
cdr3_length: 13
d_call: -
clone_size: -
cdr3_aa: CASSTPTYTEAFF
cdr3_nt: TGTGCCAGCAGTACCCCCACTTACACTGAAGCTTTCTTT

v_call: TRBV12-3/TRBV12-4
j_call: TRBJ1-1
cdr3_length: 11
d_call: -
clone_size: -
cdr3_aa: CADRRNTEAFF
cdr3_nt: TGTGCTGACAGGAGGAACACTGAAGCTTTCTTT

v_call: TRBV9
j_call: TRBJ2-2
cdr3_length: 16
d_call: -
clone_size: -
cdr3_aa: CASSARSGQPTGELFF
cdr3_nt: TGTGCCAGCAGCGCCCGCTCCGGTCAACCCACCGGGGAGCTGTTTTTT

v_call: TRBV28
j_call: TRBJ2-1
cdr3_length: 15
d_call: TRBD1
clone_size: -
cdr3_aa: CASTLTGAPHNEQFF
cdr3_nt: TGTGCCAGCACCCTAACAGGGGCCCCCCACAATGAGCAGTTCTTC

v_call: TRBV7-9
j_call: TRBJ2-7
cdr3_length: 12
d_call: TRBD1
clone_size: -
cdr3_aa: CASSQAQGTGYF
cdr3_nt: TGTGCCAGCAGCCAGGCGCAGGGGACAGGTTACTTC

v_call: TRBV28
j_call: TRBJ1-4
cdr3_length: 13
d_call: TRBD1
clone_size: few
cdr3_aa: CATTDRGNEKLFF
cdr3_nt: TGTGCCACCACTGACAGGGGTAATGAAAAACTGTTTTTT

v_call: TRBV5-4
j_call: TRBJ2-2
cdr3_length: 16
d_call: TRBD2
clone_size: -
cdr3_aa: CASSLETGGATGELFF
cdr3_nt: TGTGCCAGCAGCTTGGAAACCGGGGGGGCCACCGGGGAGCTGTTTTTT

v_call: TRBV9
j_call: TRBJ2-5
cdr3_length: 15
d_call: -
clone_size: -
cdr3_aa: CASSVEGRAGETQYF
cdr3_nt: TGTGCCAGCAGCGTAGAGGGCAGGGCGGGGGAGACCCAGTACTTC

v_call: TRBV5-1
j_call: TRBJ2-3
cdr3_length: 15
d_call: TRBD1
clone_size: -
cdr3_aa: CASKGTGTSTDTQYF
cdr3_nt: TGCGCCAGCAAGGGGACAGGGACTAGCACAGATACGCAGTATTTT

v_call: TRBV7-9
j_call: TRBJ2-6
cdr3_length: 16
d_call: -
clone_size: once
cdr3_aa: CASSLVSGSGANVLTF
cdr3_nt: TGTGCCAGCAGCTTAGTATCCGGTTCTGGGGCCAACGTCCTGACTTTC

v_call: TRBV5-8
j_call: TRBJ2-3
cdr3_length: 14
d_call: -
clone_size: -
cdr3_aa: CASSFLDFQDTQYF
cdr3_nt: TGTGCCAGCAGCTTTCTGGACTTTCAAGATACGCAGTATTTT

v_call: TRBV12-3/TRBV12-4
j_call: TRBJ2-1
cdr3_length: 13
d_call: TRBD1
clone_size: -
cdr3_aa: CASSSTGGHEQFF
cdr3_nt: TGTGCCAGCAGTTCGACAGGGGGCCATGAGCAGTTCTTC

v_call: TRBV7-9
j_call: TRBJ2-7
cdr3_length: 13
d_call: -
clone_size: once
cdr3_aa: CASCRGTSYEQYF
cdr3_nt: TGTGCCAGCTGCAGGGGTACGAGCTACGAGCAGTACTTC

v_call: TRBV2
j_call: TRBJ2-7
cdr3_length: 15
d_call: TRBD1
clone_size: -
cdr3_aa: CASNSDRGVSYEQYF
cdr3_nt: TGTGCCAGCAACTCTGACAGGGGGGTTAGCTACGAGCAGTACTTC

v_call: TRBV4-1
j_call: TRBJ2-2
cdr3_length: 17
d_call: TRBD2
clone_size: -
cdr3_aa: CASSHASGNANTGELFF
cdr3_nt: TGCGCCAGCAGCCACGCTAGCGGGAACGCGAACACCGGGGAGCTGTTTTTT

v_call: TRBV19
j_call: TRBJ1-1
cdr3_length: 16
d_call: TRBD1
clone_size: -
cdr3_aa: CASSLWTGGAGTEAFF
cdr3_nt: TGTGCCAGTAGTCTGTGGACAGGGGGCGCTGGGACTGAAGCTTTCTTT

v_call: TRBV2
j_call: TRBJ2-3
cdr3_length: 15
d_call: TRBD2
clone_size: -
cdr3_aa: CASSGSGGGGDTQYF
cdr3_nt: TGTGCCAGCAGTGGTAGCGGGGGGGGAGGAGATACGCAGTATTTT

v_call: TRBV4-1
j_call: TRBJ1-5
cdr3_length: 16
d_call: -
clone_size: -
cdr3_aa: CASSQDRGFSNQPQHF
cdr3_nt: TGCGCCAGCAGCCAAGATCGGGGGTTTAGCAATCAGCCCCAGCATTTT

v_call: TRBV15
j_call: TRBJ2-7
cdr3_length: 13
d_call: -
clone_size: -
cdr3_aa: CATSREVQYEQYF
cdr3_nt: TGTGCCACCAGCAGAGAGGTTCAGTACGAGCAGTACTTC

v_call: TRBV4-1
j_call: TRBJ2-3
cdr3_length: 16
d_call: -
clone_size: -
cdr3_aa: CASSPQGGGGTDTQYF
cdr3_nt: TGCGCCAGCAGCCCCCAGGGGGGTGGGGGCACAGATACGCAGTATTTT

v_call: TRBV28
j_call: TRBJ1-2
cdr3_length: 18
d_call: -
clone_size: few
cdr3_aa: CASSYPLNYRGGRDGYTF
cdr3_nt: TGTGCCAGCAGTTACCCACTAAACTATCGCGGGGGGCGGGATGGCTACACCTTC